This TCR beta chain is drawn from a study of blood T cell repertoires in COVID-19. Sequencing used immunoSEQ multiplex PCR; TCRdb keeps in-frame clones, though not all of them. The repertoire holds roughly 250,000 clones, with 83% as singletons. CDR3 length: 15 residues. CDR1 SGHTS and CDR2 YDEGEE come from the germline V gene. The junction had 6 bases not matched to a gene; V was cut back by 2 bases and J by 5 bases. This sequence joins TRBV5-8 and TRBJ1-2; 10 nucleotides agree with TRBD1. The TCR sequence derives from a human donor in a cohort sampled during active COVID-19. The specimen sequenced was peripheral blood. The CDR3 nucleotides read TGTGCCAGCAGCTTCCGACAGGGGGCTTGGTATGGCTACACCTTC. Protein: CASSFRQGAWYGYTF.